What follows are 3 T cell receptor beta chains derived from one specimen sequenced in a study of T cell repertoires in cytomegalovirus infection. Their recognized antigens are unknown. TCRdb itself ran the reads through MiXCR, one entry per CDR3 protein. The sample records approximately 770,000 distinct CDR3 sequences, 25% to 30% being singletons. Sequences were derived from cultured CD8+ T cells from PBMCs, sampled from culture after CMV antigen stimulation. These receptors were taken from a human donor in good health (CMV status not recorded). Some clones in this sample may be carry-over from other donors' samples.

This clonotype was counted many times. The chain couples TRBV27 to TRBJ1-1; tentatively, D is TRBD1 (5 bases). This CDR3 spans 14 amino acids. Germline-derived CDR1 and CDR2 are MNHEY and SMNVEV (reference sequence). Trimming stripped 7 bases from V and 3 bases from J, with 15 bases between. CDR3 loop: CASKTAGTHTEAFF. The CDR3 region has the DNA TGTGCCAGCAAAACAGCCGGGACGCACACTGAAGCTTTCTTT.

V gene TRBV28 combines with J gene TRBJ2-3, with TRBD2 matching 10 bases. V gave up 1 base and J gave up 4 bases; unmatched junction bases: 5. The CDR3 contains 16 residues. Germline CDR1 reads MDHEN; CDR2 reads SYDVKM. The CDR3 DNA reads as TGTGCCAGCAGTTTATCAGCGGGGGGGCAGTCAGATACGCAGTATTTT. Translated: CASSLSAGGQSDTQYF.

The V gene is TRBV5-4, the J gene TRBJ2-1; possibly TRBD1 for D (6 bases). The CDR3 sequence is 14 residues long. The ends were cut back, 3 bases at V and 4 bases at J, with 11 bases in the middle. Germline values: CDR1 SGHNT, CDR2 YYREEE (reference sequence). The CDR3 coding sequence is TGTGCCAGCAGCTCCAGAGGACAGTACAATGAGCAGTTCTTC. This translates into CASSSRGQYNEQFF.